This T cell receptor beta chain was identified during a study of blood T cells in healthy people across ages. Next came a second PCR, run for roughly 6 to 11 cycles, which used a sample-barcoded 5' primer along with a J-beta primer mix. TCRdb independently ran MiXCR on the 5' RACE reads; one entry per CDR3 protein. The repertoire consists of 1.5 million to 2 million distinct CDR3 sequences, with around 36% occurring once and the leading ten covering over 9%. Looked up from germline, CDR1 is SEHNR and CDR2 is FQNEAQ (reference sequence). V trimming: 2 bases; J trimming: 4 bases; junction bases outside the gene matches: 9. This CDR3 has 16 amino acids.

This sequence was found in a woman aged 30 to 39 in good health. The specimen sequenced was blood. The J gene is TRBJ2-5, the V gene TRBV7-9, with TRBD2 matching 8 bases. The CDR3 loop is CASSLFLREVRETQYF. The DNA of the CDR3 is TGTGCCAGCAGCTTATTTTTGCGGGAGGTTCGAGAGACCCAGTACTTC.